This paragraph reports one TCR beta chain. The data belong to a study of cytomegalovirus exposure and HLA in healthy donors. The PCR was carried out with 60 Vbeta primers and 13 Jbeta primers. Sequencing used immunoSEQ multiplex PCR; TCRdb keeps in-frame clones, though not all of them. The sample has roughly 60,000 clones; around three quarters are singletons. CDR3 length: 19 amino acids. CDR1 MDHEN and CDR2 SYDVKM come from the germline V gene. Sequenced material: PBMCs. V is TRBV28 and J is TRBJ2-5, with 10 bases fitting TRBD1. The DNA end is a closer match to TRBJ2-7, so the J assignment may be wrong. The clonotype was recovered from a woman in her thirties or forties in good health and CMV-seropositive. DNA of the CDR3: TGTGCCAGCAGCCCGCTCCCCGGGACCCGGGACAGGGGCTCCTACGAGCAGTACTTC. Translating it yields CASSPLPGTRDRGSYEQYF.